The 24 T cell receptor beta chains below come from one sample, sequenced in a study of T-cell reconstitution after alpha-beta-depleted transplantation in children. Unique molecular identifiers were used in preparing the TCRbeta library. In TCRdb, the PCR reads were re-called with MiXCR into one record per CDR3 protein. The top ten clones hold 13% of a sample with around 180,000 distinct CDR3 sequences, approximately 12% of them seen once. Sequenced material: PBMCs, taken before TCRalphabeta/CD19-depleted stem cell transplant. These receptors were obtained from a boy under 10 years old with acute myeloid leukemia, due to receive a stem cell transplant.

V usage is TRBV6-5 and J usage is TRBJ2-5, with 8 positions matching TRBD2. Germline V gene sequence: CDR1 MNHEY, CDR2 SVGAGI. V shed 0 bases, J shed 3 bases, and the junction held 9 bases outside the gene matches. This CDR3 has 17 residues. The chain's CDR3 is CASSYSISSGGEETQYF. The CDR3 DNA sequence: TGTGCCAGCAGTTACTCGATATCCAGCGGGGGCGAAGAGACCCAGTACTTC.

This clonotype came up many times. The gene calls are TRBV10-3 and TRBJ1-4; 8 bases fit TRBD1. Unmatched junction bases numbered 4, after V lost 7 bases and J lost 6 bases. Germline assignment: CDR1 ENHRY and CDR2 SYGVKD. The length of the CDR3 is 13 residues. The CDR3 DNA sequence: TGTGCCATCAAGCAGGGGGCGGATGAAAAACTGTTTTTT. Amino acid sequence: CAIKQGADEKLFF.

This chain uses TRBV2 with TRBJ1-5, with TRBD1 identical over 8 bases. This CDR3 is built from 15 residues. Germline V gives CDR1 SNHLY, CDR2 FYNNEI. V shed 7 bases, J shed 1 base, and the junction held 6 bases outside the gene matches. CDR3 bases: TGTGCCAGCACCGAGACAGGGGCAAGCAATCAGCCCCAGCATTTT. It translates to CASTETGASNQPQHF. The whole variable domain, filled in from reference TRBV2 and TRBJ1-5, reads EPEVTQTPSHQVTQMGQEVILRCVPISNHLYFYWYRQILGQKVEFLVSFYNNEISEKSEIFDDQFSVERPDGSNFTLKIRSTKLEDSAMYFCASTETGASNQPQHFGDGTRLSIL.

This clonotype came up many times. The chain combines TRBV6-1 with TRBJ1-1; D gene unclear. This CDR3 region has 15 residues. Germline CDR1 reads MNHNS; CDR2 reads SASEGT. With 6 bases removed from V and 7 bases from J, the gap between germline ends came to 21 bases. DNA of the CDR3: TGTGCCAGCAGCCCTACCAGCGGCCGTGACGGTGAAGCTTTCTTT. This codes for CASSPTSGRDGEAFF.

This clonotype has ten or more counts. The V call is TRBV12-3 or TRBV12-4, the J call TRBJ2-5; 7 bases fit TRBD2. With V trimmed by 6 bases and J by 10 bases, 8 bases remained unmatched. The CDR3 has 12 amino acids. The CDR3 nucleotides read TGTGCCAGCAGCGAGGGGAGGGAACGCCAGTACTTC. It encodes CASSEGRERQYF.

The CDR3 protein is CASRLRTGVDNQPQHF. CDR3 DNA: TGTGCCAGTAGACTTCGGACAGGGGTTGACAATCAGCCCCAGCATTTT. This chain joins TRBV19 and TRBJ1-5; the match to TRBD1 covers 9 bases. CDR3 length: 16 amino acids. Germline V CDR1 and CDR2: LNHDA, SQIVND (reference sequence). Germline trimming cut 6 bases from V and 3 bases from J; bases unmatched to any gene: 9.

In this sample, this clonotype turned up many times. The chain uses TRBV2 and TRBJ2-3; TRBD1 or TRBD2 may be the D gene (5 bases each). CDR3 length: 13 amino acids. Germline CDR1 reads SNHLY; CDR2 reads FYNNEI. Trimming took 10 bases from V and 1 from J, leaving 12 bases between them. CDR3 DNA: TGTGCCACCGGGACCGACGGCACAGATACGCAGTATTTT. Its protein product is CATGTDGTDTQYF.

This CDR3 is CASSLVSTVGEQYF. CDR3 nucleotides: TGTGCCAGCAGCTTAGTCTCTACGGTGGGGGAGCAGTACTTC. The chain recombines TRBV7-9 with TRBJ2-7; D is ambiguous. V was pared by 1 base and J by 7 bases, with 14 bases between. The germline V gene encodes CDR1 SEHNR and CDR2 FQNEAQ (reference sequence). The CDR3 is 14 residues long.

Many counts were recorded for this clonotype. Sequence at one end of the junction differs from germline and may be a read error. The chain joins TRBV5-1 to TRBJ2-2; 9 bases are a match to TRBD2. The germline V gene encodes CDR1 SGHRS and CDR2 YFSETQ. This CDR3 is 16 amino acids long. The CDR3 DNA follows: TGCGCCACCAGCGGCCGCGGGAGGGCTGAAACCGGGGAGCTGTTTTTT. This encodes CATSGRGRAETGELFF.

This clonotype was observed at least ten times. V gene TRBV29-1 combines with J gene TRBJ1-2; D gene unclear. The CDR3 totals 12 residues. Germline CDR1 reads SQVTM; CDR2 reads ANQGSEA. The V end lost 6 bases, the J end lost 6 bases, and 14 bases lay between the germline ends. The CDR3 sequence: CSVHEASDGYTF. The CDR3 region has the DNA TGCAGCGTGCACGAGGCTTCGGATGGCTACACCTTC.

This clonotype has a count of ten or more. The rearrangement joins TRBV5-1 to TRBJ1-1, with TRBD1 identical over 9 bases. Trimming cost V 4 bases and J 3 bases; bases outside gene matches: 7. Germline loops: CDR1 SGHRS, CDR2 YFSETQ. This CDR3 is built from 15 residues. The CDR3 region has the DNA TGCGCCAGCAGCCCGGACAGGGGAGTGTACACTGAAGCTTTCTTT. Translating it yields CASSPDRGVYTEAFF.

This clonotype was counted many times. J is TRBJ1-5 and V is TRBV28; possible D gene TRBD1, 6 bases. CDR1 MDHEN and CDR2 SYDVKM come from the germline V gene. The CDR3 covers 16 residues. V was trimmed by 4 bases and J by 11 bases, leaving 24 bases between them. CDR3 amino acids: CASSSPRTVSGRAQHF. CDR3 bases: TGTGCCAGCAGTTCCCCTAGGACAGTTTCAGGAAGGGCCCAGCATTTT.

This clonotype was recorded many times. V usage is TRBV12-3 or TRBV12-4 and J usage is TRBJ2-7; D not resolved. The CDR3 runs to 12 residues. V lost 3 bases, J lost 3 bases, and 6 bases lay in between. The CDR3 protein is CASSLNLYEQYV. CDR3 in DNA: TGTGCCAGCAGTTTGAACCTCTACGAGCAGTACGTC.

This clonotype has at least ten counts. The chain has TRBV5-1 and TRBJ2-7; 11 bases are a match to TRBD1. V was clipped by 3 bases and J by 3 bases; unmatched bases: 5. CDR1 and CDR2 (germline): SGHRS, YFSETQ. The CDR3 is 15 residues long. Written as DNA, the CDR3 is TGCGCCAGCAGCTGGGGGACAGGGGGTTTCTACGAGCAGTACTTC. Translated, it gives CASSWGTGGFYEQYF.

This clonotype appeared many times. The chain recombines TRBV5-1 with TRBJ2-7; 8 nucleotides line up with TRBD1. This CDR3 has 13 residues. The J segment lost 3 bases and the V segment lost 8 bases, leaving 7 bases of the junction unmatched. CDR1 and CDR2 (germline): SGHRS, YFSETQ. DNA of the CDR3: TGCGCCAGTCGACAGGGGAACGGCTACGAGCAGTACTTC. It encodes CASRQGNGYEQYF.

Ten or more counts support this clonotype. In DNA, the CDR3 is TGCGCCAGCAAAGCTAGCGGGGGTATCCAGTACTTC. It yields the protein CASKASGGIQYF. The gene calls are TRBV10-2 and TRBJ2-5, with 10 nucleotides matching TRBD2. CDR3 size: 12 residues. J lost 10 bases, V lost 7 bases, and 6 bases had no gene match. The V gene's germline CDR1 is WSHSY and CDR2 SAAADI.

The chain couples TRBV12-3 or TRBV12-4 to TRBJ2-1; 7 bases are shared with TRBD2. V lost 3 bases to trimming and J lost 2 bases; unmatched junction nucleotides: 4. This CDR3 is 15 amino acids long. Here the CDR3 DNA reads TGTGCCAGCAGTTTTGGCGGGAGTCCCTACAATGAGCAGTTCTTC. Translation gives CASSFGGSPYNEQFF.

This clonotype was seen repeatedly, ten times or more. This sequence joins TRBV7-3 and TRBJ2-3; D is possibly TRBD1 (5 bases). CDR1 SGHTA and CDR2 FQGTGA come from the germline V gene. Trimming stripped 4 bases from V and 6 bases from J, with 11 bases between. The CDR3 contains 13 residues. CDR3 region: CASSSKGADTQYF. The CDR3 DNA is TGTGCCAGCAGCTCAAAAGGGGCGGATACGCAGTATTTT. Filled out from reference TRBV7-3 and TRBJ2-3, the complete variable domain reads GAGVSQTPSNKVTEKGKYVELRCDPISGHTALYWYRQSLGQGPEFLIYFQGTGAADDSGLPNDRFFAVRPEGSVSTLKIQRTERGDSAVYLCASSSKGADTQYFGPGTRLTVL.

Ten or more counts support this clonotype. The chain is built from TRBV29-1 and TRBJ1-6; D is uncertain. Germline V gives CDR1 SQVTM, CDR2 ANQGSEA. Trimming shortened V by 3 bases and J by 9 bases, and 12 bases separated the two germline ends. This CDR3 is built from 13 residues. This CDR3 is CSVEEARGSPLHF. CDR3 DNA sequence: TGCAGCGTTGAGGAGGCCCGAGGTTCACCCCTCCACTTT.

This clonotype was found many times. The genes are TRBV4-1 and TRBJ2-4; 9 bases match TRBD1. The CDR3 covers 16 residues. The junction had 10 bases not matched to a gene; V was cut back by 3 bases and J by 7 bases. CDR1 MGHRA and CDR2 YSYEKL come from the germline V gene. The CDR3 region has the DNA TGCGCCAGCAGCCAGCTGTACAGGGGGCGATTCAACATTCAGTACTTC. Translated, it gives CASSQLYRGRFNIQYF.

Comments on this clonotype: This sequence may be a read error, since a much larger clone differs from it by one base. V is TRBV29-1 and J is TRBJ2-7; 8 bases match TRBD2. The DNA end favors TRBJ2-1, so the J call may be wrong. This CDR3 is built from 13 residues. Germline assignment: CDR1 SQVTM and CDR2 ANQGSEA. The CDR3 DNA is TGCAGCGCTTCAGCGGGAGTCTCCTACGAGCAGTTCTTC. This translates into CSASAGVSYEQFF.

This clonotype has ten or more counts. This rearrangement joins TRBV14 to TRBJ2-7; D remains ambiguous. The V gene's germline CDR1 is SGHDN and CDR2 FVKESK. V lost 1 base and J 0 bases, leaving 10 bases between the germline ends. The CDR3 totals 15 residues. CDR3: CASSQARISSYEQYF. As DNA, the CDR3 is TGTGCCAGCAGCCAAGCCAGGATAAGCTCCTACGAGCAGTACTTC.

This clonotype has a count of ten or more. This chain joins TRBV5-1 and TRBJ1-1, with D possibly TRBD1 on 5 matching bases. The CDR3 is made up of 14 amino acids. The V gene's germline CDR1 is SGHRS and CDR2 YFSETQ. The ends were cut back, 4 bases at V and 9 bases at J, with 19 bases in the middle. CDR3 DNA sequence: TGCGCCAGCAGCCTGACAGAAACGGTGGGTCAAGCTTTCTTT. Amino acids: CASSLTETVGQAFF.

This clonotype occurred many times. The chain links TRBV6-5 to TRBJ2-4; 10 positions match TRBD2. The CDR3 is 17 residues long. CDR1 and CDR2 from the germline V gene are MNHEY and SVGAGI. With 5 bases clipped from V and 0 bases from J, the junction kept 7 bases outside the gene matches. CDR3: CASSHGLAALAKNIQYF. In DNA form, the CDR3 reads TGTGCCAGCAGTCACGGACTAGCGGCCTTAGCCAAAAACATTCAGTACTTC.